This T cell receptor (beta chain) was retrieved from a study of T cells in Graves' hyperthyroidism and ophthalmopathy. Whole-study context: The blood sample was taken at first diagnosis, before treatment began.

Overall study findings and caveats: A 13 V-J model separated ophthalmopathy from stable hyperthyroidism. Blood also contained most expanded thyroid clonotypes above 0.001.

Concerning this clonotype itself: What it binds is unknown. Since a much larger clone is just one base distant, this may be a read error.

The source material, RNA transcripts, was used to amplify TCR beta CDR3 regions. A first-round RT-PCR of the TCR CDR3 used the HTBI primer set. TCRdb re-called the multiplex PCR reads through MiXCR, storing one row per CDR3 protein. This sample has under 650,000 distinct CDR3 sequences; around 16% occur once, and the top ten carry approximately 3.8%. Germline loops: CDR1 GTSNPN, CDR2 SVGIG (reference sequence). CDR3 size: 15 residues. The diagnoses drew upon clinical symptoms, serum thyroxine and TRAb, thyroid ultrasound and orbital computed tomography. Sequences were obtained from blood. V gene TRBV30 combines with J gene TRBJ2-5; 10 nucleotides line up with TRBD2. The sequence was obtained from a woman in her 30s with Graves' hyperthyroidism. CDR3 sequence reads: CAGSPLAGEWETQYF. The DNA of the CDR3 is TGTGCCGGGAGCCCCCTAGCGGGAGAATGGGAGACCCAGTACTTC.